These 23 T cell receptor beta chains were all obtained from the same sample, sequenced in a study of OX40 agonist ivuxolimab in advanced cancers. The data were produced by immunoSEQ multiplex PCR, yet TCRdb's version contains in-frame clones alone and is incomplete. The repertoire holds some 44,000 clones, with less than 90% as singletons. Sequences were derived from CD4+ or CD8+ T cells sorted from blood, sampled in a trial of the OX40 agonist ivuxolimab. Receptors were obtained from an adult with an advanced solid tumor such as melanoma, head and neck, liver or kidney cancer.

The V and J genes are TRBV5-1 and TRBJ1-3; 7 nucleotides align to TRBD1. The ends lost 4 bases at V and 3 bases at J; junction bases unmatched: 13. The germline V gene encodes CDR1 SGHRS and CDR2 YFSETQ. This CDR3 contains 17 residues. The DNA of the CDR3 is TGCGCCAGCAGCCCTAACCCGACAGGGCGGGGTGGAAACACCATATATTTT. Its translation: CASSPNPTGRGGNTIYF.

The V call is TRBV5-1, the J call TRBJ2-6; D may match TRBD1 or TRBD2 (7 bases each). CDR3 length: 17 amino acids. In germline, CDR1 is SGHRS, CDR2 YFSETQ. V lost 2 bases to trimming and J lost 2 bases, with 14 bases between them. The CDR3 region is CASSFREGAAGANVLTF. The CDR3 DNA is TGCGCCAGCAGCTTTAGGGAGGGGGCAGCTGGGGCCAACGTCCTGACTTTC.

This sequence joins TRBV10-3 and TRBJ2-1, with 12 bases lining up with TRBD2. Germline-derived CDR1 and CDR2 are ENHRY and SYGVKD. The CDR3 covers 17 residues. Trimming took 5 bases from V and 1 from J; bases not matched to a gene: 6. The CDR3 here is CAISKGLAGGSYNEQFF. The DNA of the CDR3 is TGTGCCATCAGTAAGGGGCTAGCGGGAGGGTCCTACAATGAGCAGTTCTTC.

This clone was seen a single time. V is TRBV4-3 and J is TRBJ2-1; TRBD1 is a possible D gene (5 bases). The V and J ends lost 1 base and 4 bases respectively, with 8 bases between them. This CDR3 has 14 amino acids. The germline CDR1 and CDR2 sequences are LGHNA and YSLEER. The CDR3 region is CASSQAQGYNEQFF. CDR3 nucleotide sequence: TGCGCCAGCAGCCAAGCTCAGGGTTACAATGAGCAGTTCTTC.

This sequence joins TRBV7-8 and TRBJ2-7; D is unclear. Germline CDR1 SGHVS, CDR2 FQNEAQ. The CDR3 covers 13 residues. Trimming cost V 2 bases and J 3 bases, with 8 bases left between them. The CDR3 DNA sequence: TGTGCCAGCAGCTTAACTGGGGACTACGAGCAGTACTTC. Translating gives CASSLTGDYEQYF.

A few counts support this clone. The CDR3 here is CASSIRDPGTGYGYTF. Here the CDR3 DNA reads TGTGCCAGTAGTATAAGGGATCCCGGGACAGGGTATGGCTACACCTTC. The chain uses TRBV19 and TRBJ1-2; 9 bases line up with TRBD1. V was pared by 2 bases and J by 5 bases, with 9 bases of the junction left unmatched. Germline CDR1 is LNHDA and CDR2 is SQIVND (reference sequence). The CDR3 has 16 amino acids.

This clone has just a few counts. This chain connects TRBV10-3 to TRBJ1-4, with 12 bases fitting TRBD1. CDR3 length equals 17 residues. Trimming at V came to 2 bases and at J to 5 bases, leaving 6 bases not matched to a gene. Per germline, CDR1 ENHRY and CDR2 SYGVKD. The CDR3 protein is CAISEEGQGATNEKLFF. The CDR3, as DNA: TGTGCCATCAGTGAGGAGGGACAGGGGGCTACGAATGAAAAACTGTTTTTT.

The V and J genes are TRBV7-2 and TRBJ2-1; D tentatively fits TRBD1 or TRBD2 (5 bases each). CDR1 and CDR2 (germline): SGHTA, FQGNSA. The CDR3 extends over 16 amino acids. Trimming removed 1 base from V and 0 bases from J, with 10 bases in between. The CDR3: CASSLDGTNSYNEQFF. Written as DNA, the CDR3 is TGTGCCAGCAGCTTAGATGGGACCAACTCCTACAATGAGCAGTTCTTC.

CDR3 protein: CASKGPHLVWGGELFF. The CDR3 DNA reads as TGTGCCAGCAAGGGTCCGCACCTCGTGTGGGGCGGGGAGCTGTTTTTT. The V gene is TRBV2, the J gene TRBJ2-2; unclear D gene. V shed 7 bases and J shed 7 bases, with 22 bases lying between them. This CDR3 is 16 amino acids long. The germline gives CDR1 SNHLY, CDR2 FYNNEI.

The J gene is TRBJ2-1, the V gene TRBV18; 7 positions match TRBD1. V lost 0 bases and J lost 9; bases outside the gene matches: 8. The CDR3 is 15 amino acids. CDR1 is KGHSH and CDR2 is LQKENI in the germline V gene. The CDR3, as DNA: TGTGCCAGCTCACCACCCGGGGCAGGGGGACCTGAGCAGTTCTTC. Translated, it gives CASSPPGAGGPEQFF.

The CDR3 nucleotides read TGTGCCAGCAGCCGGGACCCGACGAACACTGAAGCTTTCTTT. Its protein product is CASSRDPTNTEAFF. The rearrangement links TRBV6-5 to TRBJ1-1; a possible D gene is TRBD1 (5 bases). Germline V CDR1 and CDR2: MNHEY, SVGAGI. CDR3 length: 14 amino acids. The V end lost 6 bases, the J end lost 1 base, and 12 bases lay between the germline ends.

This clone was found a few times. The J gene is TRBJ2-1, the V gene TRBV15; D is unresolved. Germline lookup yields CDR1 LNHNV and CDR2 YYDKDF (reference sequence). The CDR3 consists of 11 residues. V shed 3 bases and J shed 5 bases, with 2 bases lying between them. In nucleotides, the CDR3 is TGTGCCACCAGCAGTAACAATGAGCAGTTCTTC. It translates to CATSSNNEQFF.

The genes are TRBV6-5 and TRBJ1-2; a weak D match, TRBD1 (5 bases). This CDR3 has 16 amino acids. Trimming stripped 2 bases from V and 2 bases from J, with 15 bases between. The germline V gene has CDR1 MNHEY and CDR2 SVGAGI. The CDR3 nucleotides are TGTGCCAGCAGTTACCGAGATAGGGACGGAAACTATGGCTACACCTTC. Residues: CASSYRDRDGNYGYTF.

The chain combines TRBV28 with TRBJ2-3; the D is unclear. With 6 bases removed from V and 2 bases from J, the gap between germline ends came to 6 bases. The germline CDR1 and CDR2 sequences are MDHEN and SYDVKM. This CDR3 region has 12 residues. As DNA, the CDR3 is TGTGCCAGCAGCGGAACCACAGATACGCAGTATTTT. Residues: CASSGTTDTQYF. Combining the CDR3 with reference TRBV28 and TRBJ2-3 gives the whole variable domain DVKVTQSSRYLVKRTGEKVFLECVQDMDHENMFWYRQDPGLGLRLIYFSYDVKMKEKGDIPEGYSVSREKKERFSLILESASTNQTSMYLCASSGTTDTQYFGPGTRLTVL.

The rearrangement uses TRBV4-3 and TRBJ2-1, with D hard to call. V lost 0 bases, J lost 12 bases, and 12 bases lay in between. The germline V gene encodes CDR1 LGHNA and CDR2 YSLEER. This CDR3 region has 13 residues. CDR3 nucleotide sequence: TGCGCCAGCAGCCAAGATCTTACACCCGGGCAGTTCTTC. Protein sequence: CASSQDLTPGQFF.

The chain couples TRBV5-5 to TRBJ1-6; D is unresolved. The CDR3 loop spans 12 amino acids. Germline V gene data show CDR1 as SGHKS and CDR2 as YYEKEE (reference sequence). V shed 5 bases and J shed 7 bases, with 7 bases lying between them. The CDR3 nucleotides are TGTGCCAGCAGTCCAGTAAATTCACCCCTCCACTTT. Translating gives CASSPVNSPLHF.

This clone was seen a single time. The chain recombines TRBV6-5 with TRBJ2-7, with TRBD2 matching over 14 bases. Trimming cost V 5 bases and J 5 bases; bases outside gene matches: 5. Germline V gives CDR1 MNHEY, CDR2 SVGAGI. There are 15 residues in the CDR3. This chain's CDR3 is CASSHGLAGGNEQYF. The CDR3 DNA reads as TGTGCCAGCAGTCACGGACTAGCGGGAGGCAACGAGCAGTACTTC.

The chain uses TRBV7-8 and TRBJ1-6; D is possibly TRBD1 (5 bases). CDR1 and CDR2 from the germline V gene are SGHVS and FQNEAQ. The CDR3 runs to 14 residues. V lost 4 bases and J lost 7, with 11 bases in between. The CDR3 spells CASSSGNRNSPLHF. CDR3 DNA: TGTGCCAGCAGCTCGGGCAACAGGAATTCACCCCTCCACTTT.

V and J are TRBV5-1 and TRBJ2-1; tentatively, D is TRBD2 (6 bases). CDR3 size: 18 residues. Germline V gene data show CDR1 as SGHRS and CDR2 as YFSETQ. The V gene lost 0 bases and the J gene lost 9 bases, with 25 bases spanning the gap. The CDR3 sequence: CASSLGWFRRASLREQFF. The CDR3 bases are TGCGCCAGCAGCTTGGGTTGGTTTCGGAGGGCTAGCCTCCGTGAGCAGTTCTTC.

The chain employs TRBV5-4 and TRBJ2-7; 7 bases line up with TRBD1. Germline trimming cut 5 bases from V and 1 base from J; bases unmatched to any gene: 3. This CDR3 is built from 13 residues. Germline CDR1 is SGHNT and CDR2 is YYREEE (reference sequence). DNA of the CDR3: TGTGCCAGCAGGGGGACAGAGTCCTACGAGCAGTACTTC. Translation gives CASRGTESYEQYF.

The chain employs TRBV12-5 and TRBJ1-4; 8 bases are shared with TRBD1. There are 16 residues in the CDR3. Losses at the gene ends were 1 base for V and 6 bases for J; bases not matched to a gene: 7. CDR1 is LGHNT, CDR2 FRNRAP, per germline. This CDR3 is CASGLASGTGHEKLFF. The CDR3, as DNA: TGTGCTAGTGGTTTGGCCTCCGGGACAGGACATGAAAAACTGTTTTTT.

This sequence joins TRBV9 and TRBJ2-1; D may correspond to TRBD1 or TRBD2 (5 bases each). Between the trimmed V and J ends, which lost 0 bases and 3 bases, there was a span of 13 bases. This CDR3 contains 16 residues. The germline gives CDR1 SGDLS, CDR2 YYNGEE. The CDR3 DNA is TGTGCCAGCAGCGTAGCTCTGGGGACCTTCTACAATGAGCAGTTCTTC. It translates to CASSVALGTFYNEQFF.

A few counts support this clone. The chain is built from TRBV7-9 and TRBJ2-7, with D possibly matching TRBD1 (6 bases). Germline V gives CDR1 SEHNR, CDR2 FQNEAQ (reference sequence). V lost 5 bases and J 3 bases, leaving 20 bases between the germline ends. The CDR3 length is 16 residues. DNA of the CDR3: TGTGCCAGCAGCCCCTGGACAGCGGCGAGATACTACGAGCAGTACTTC. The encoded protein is CASSPWTAARYYEQYF. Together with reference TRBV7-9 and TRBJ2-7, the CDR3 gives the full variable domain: DTGVSQNPRHKITKRGQNVTFRCDPISEHNRLYWYRQTLGQGPEFLTYFQNEAQLEKSRLLSDRFSAERPKGSFSTLEIQRTEQGDSAMYLCASSPWTAARYYEQYFGPGTRLTVT.